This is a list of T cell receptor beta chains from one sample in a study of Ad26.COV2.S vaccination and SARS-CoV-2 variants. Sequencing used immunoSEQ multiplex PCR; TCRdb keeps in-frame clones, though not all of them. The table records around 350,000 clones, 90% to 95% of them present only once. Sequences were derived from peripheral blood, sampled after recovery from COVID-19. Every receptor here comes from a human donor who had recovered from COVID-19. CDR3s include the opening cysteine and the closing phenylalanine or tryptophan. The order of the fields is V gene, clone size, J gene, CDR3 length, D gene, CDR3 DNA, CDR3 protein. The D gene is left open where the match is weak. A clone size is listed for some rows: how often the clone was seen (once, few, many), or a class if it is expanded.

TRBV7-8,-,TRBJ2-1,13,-,TGTGCCAGCAACCCCGGGGCCTACAATGAGCAGTTCTTC,CASNPGAYNEQFF
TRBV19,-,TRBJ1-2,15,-,TGTGCCAGTAGTATAGGCGGTTGGGGGACGGATGGCTACACCTTC,CASSIGGWGTDGYTF
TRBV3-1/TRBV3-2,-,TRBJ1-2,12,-,TGTGCCAGCAGCCAAGTACAAGGAGGCTACACCTTC,CASSQVQGGYTF
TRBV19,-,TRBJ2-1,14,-,TGTGCCAGTAGTAGCGGGGCCTCCTACAATGAGCAGTTCTTC,CASSSGASYNEQFF
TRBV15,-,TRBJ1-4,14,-,TGTGCCACCAGCCCCCCACCCCTTAATGAAAAACTGTTTTTT,CATSPPPLNEKLFF
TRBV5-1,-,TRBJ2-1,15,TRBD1,TGCGCCAGCAGGCGAGAGAGGGACAGGGTCAATGAGCAGTTCTTC,CASRRERDRVNEQFF
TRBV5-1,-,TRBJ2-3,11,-,TGCGCCAGCAGCCTCGATGATACGCAGTATTTT,CASSLDDTQYF
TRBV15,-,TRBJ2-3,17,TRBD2,TGTGCCACCAGCAGTAGCGGGGGGGGTATTCGCACAGATACGCAGTATTTT,CATSSSGGGIRTDTQYF
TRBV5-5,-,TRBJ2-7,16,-,TGTGCCAGCAGCCGCCTCGGGGAGGGGGCTCATCGGGAGCAGTACTTC,CASSRLGEGAHREQYF
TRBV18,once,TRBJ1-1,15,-,TGTGCCAGCTCACCATACCTACAGGGAAACACTGAAGCTTTCTTT,CASSPYLQGNTEAFF
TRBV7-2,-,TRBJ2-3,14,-,TGTGCCAGCAGCCGCGGGGGCAGGGGAGATACGCAGTATTTT,CASSRGGRGDTQYF
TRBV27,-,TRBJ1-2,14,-,TGTGCCAGCAGTTTTGGGCAGGGAGGCTATGGCTACACCTTC,CASSFGQGGYGYTF
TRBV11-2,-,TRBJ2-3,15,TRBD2,TGTGCCAGCAGCACCCTCGCGGGGGGGACGAATACGCAGTATTTT,CASSTLAGGTNTQYF
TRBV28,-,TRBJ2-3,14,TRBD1,TGTGCCAGCAGCACGGACAGGGATGGGGATACGCAGTATTTT,CASSTDRDGDTQYF
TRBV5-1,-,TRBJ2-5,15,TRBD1,TGCGCCAGCAGCGGCCGGGACAGGGGGCAAGAGACCCAGTACTTC,CASSGRDRGQETQYF
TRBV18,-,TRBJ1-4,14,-,TGTGCCAGCTCACCTCTTTCAACTAATGAAAAACTGTTTTTT,CASSPLSTNEKLFF
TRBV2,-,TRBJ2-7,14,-,TGTGCCAGCAGTGAAGTGGGGTCGCCGGGGGAGCAGTACTTC,CASSEVGSPGEQYF
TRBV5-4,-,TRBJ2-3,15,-,TGTGCCAGCAGCTGGGGAGGACAGGGAGGGGATACGCAGTATTTT,CASSWGGQGGDTQYF
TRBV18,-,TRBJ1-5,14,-,TGTGCCAGCTCACCACGTAGAGACAATCAGCCCCAGCATTTT,CASSPRRDNQPQHF
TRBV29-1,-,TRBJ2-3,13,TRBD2,TGCAGCGTTGAATGGGCGGGGGTAGATACGCAGTATTTT,CSVEWAGVDTQYF
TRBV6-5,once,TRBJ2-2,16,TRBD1,TGTGCCAGCAGTTTGAGTACAGGGGTTGGCACCGGGGAGCTGTTTTTT,CASSLSTGVGTGELFF
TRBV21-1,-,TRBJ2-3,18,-,TGTGCCAGCAGCAAATGGGGGGACAGGGGGCTTCGAACAGATACGCAGTATTTT,CASSKWGDRGLRTDTQYF
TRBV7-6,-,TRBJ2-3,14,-,TGTGCCAGCAGCCTTGATGGGGACACAGATACGCAGTATTTT,CASSLDGDTDTQYF
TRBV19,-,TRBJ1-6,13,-,TGTGCCAGTAACCTCTTGAGTAATTCACCCCTCCACTTT,CASNLLSNSPLHF
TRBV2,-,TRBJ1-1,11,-,TGTGCCAGCAGCCAGGACAGTGAAGCTTTCTTT,CASSQDSEAFF
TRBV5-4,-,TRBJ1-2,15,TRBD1,TGTGCCAGCAGCCCCGGGACAGCCCGCCAAGGAGGCTACACCTTC,CASSPGTARQGGYTF
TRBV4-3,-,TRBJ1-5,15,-,TGCGCCAGCAGCCAAGATCTAGGCCCTGATCAGCCCCAGCATTTT,CASSQDLGPDQPQHF
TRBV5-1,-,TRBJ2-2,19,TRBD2,TGCGCCAGCAGCTTGTCGGCTAGCGGGGGTCCAACGAACACCGGGGAGCTGTTTTTT,CASSLSASGGPTNTGELFF
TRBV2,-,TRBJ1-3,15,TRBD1,TGTGCCAGCAGTCTGGACAGGGTGGCTGGAAACACCATATATTTT,CASSLDRVAGNTIYF
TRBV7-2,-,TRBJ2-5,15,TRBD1,TGTGCCAGCAGGAAGGGGGCGCACGGCCAAGAGACCCAGTACTTC,CASRKGAHGQETQYF
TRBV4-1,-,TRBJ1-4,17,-,TGCGCCAGCAGCCAAGATCCCCTGACATCGTCTAATGAAAAACTGTTTTTT,CASSQDPLTSSNEKLFF
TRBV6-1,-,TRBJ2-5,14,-,TGTGCCAGCAGTGACGAAAGGTACCAAGAGACCCAGTACTTC,CASSDERYQETQYF
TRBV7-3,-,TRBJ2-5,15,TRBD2,TGTGCCAGCAGCCCCGAGGGAGGGGCCGCCGAGACCCAGTACTTC,CASSPEGGAAETQYF
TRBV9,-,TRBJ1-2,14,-,TGTGCCAGCAGCGATCCCCCGGGACGCCGGGGCTACACCTTC,CASSDPPGRRGYTF
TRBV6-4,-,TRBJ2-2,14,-,TGTGCCAGCAGTGAGGAGTTCGGCCTCGGGGAGCTGTTTTTT,CASSEEFGLGELFF
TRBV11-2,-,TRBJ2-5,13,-,TGTGCCAGCAGCTTAAGGGGGGCAGAGACCCAGTACTTC,CASSLRGAETQYF
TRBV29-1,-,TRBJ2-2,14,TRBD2,TGCAGCGTTGCTAGCGGTCCGGACACCGGGGAGCTGTTTTTT,CSVASGPDTGELFF
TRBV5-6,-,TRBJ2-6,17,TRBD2,TGTGCCAGCATCCCACTAGCGGGGGCCTCTGGGGCCAACGTCCTGACTTTC,CASIPLAGASGANVLTF
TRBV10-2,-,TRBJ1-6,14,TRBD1,TGCGCCAGCAGTTGGGACAGTAATAATTCACCCCTCCACTTT,CASSWDSNNSPLHF
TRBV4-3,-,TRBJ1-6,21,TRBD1,TGCGCCAGCAGCCGGCATAATTCGGGACAGGGGCTTAGCTCCTATAATTCACCCCTCCACTTT,CASSRHNSGQGLSSYNSPLHF
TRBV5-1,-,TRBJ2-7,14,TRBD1,TGCGCCAGCAGCGGGACAGGGGGTACCTACGAGCAGTACTTC,CASSGTGGTYEQYF
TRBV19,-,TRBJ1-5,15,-,TGTGCCAGTAGTATGAACGGAATTAGCAATCAGCCCCAGCATTTT,CASSMNGISNQPQHF
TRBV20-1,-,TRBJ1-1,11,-,TGCAGTGCCGCGGGTGACACTGAAGCTTTCTTT,CSAAGDTEAFF
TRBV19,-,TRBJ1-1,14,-,TGTGCCAGTAGTAGGGGACGGATGAACACTGAAGCTTTCTTT,CASSRGRMNTEAFF
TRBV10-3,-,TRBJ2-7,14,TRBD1,TGTGCCATCAGTGTAGGGACAGGGGTAACTGCGCAGTACTTC,CAISVGTGVTAQYF
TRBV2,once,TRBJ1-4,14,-,TGTGCCAGCAGTGAAGCGTTTGAGGGAGAAAAACTGTTTTTT,CASSEAFEGEKLFF
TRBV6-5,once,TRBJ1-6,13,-,TGTGCCAGCAGTTACGGCTATAATTCACCCCTCCACTTT,CASSYGYNSPLHF
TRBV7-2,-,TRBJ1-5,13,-,TGTGCCAGCAGCTTAAAGGTCAATCAGCCCCAGCATTTT,CASSLKVNQPQHF
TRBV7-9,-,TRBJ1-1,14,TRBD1,TGTGCCAGCAGCAGGACAGGTTTGAACACTGAAGCTTTCTTT,CASSRTGLNTEAFF